The 19 T cell receptor beta chains below come from one sample, sequenced in a study of PD-1 blockade in classical Hodgkin lymphoma. Profiling relied on immunoSEQ multiplex PCR, and the TCRdb table lists in-frame clones only, not all of them. The sample consists of 20,000 to 25,000 clones, around 74% of them appearing once. Specified time point: cycle 4 day 1 (C4D1), after more than five weeks of nivolumab. Each patient experienced a relapse that followed autologous stem cell transplantation, and brentuximab vedotin exposure varied. Magnetic depletion of unwanted cells isolated CD4+ T cells from thawed PBMCs. Material: CD4+ T cells from blood, obtained before the fourth cycle of nivolumab. These receptors all come from a human donor with classical Hodgkin lymphoma.

The table lists this clone with a count of one. The chain carries TRBV6-6 and TRBJ1-2, with 9 bases identical to TRBD1. The CDR3 spans 15 residues. Germline CDR1 MNHNY, CDR2 SVGAGI (reference sequence). With V trimmed by 5 bases and J by 1 base, 5 bases remained unmatched. The CDR3 DNA sequence: TGTGCCAGCAGTGGACAGGGGAATGTTAACTATGGCTACACCTTC. Protein: CASSGQGNVNYGYTF.

The gene calls are TRBV5-1 and TRBJ2-7; 8 bases align to TRBD1. The CDR3 covers 14 residues. The V segment lost 1 base and the J segment 4 bases; nucleotides outside the gene matches: 4. Germline CDR1 SGHRS, CDR2 YFSETQ. CDR3 sequence (DNA): TGCGCCAGCAGCTTGCAGGGGGCTGTTTACGAGCAGTACTTC. This sequence encodes CASSLQGAVYEQYF.

The rearrangement joins TRBV5-1 to TRBJ1-1; tentatively, D is TRBD1 (6 bases). The V end lost 0 bases, the J end lost 4 bases, and 19 bases lay between the germline ends. Germline V CDR1 and CDR2: SGHRS, YFSETQ. This CDR3 is built from 17 residues. CDR3 protein: CASSLGGQGQGITEAFF. The CDR3 DNA is TGCGCCAGCAGCTTGGGTGGTCAGGGGCAGGGAATCACTGAAGCTTTCTTT.

This chain joins TRBV27 and TRBJ2-7, with TRBD1 matching 7 bases. CDR1 and CDR2 from the germline V gene are MNHEY and SMNVEV (reference sequence). Trimming removed 6 bases from V and 2 bases from J; junction bases left unmatched: 7. The CDR3 is 14 amino acids. CDR3 DNA sequence: TGTGCCAGCAGCCGCCGGACAGGAGCCTACGAGCAGTACTTC. Its translation is CASSRRTGAYEQYF.

The sample holds one count of this clone. This rearrangement joins TRBV5-6 to TRBJ1-4, with TRBD1 identical over 8 bases. The CDR3 consists of 15 residues. V lost 4 bases, J lost 3 bases, and 5 bases stayed unmatched. Germline-derived CDR1 and CDR2 are SGHDT and YYEEEE. CDR3 in amino acids: CASSPGGWANEKLFF. Written as DNA, the CDR3 is TGTGCCAGCAGCCCAGGGGGCTGGGCTAATGAAAAACTGTTTTTT. The full variable domain, in which reference TRBV5-6 and TRBJ1-4 provide the parts outside the CDR3, is DAGVTQSPTHLIKTRGQQVTLRCSPKSGHDTVSWYQQALGQGPQFIFQYYEEEERQRGNFPDRFSGHQFPNYSSELNVNALLLGDSALYLCASSPGGWANEKLFFGSGTQLSVL.

The J gene is TRBJ1-1, the V gene TRBV18; a possible D gene is TRBD1 (6 bases). The V end lost 4 bases, the J end lost 4 bases, and 16 bases lay between the germline ends. CDR3 length equals 15 residues. Germline values: CDR1 KGHSH, CDR2 LQKENI. The CDR3 DNA follows: TGTGCCAGCTCACGGCAACAGGGCCGGGGCACTGAAGCTTTCTTT. This translates into CASSRQQGRGTEAFF.

The chain is built from TRBV27 and TRBJ2-7; D might be TRBD1 (5 bases). Between the trimmed V and J ends, which lost 3 bases and 3 bases, there was a span of 9 bases. The CDR3 sequence is 13 residues long. Germline loops: CDR1 MNHEY, CDR2 SMNVEV (reference sequence). The DNA for the CDR3 is TGTGCCAGCAGTTTGAAGGACAACTACGAGCAGTACTTC. It codes for CASSLKDNYEQYF.

In regard to this clone: Mismatch with germline at one junction end may stem from a read error. The J gene is TRBJ2-7, the V gene TRBV7-6; TRBD1 aligns across 9 bases. This CDR3 region has 16 residues. Germline V gene data show CDR1 as SGHVS and CDR2 as FNYEAQ. The CDR3 protein is CASSIAGTGSSYEQYF. CDR3 bases: TGTGCCAGCAGCATAGCCGGGACAGGGAGCTCCTACGAGCAGTACTTC.

The rearrangement links TRBV28 to TRBJ2-7; 8 bases agree with TRBD2. The V gene end was trimmed by 6 bases and the J gene end by 2 bases; junction bases not matched to a gene: 6. CDR1 is MDHEN, CDR2 SYDVKM, per germline. The CDR3 length is 14 residues. The CDR3 loop reads CASRPSGRPYEQYF. The DNA for the CDR3 is TGTGCCAGCAGACCTAGCGGGCGCCCCTACGAGCAGTACTTC.

This sequence joins TRBV4-3 and TRBJ1-5; D not certain. The germline gives CDR1 LGHNA, CDR2 YSLEER. This CDR3 comprises 13 residues. V was trimmed by 4 bases and J by 7 bases, leaving 11 bases between them. The CDR3 DNA reads as TGCGCCAGCAGCCTAATCCCGGGCCAGCCCCAGCATTTT. Translation: CASSLIPGQPQHF.

The V and J genes are TRBV5-6 and TRBJ2-1; 14 bases fit TRBD2. V lost 2 bases and J lost 4; bases outside the gene matches: 5. Germline V CDR1 and CDR2: SGHDT, YYEEEE. This CDR3 comprises 17 residues. The CDR3, as DNA: TGTGCCAGCAGCTTACAGGGACTAGCGGGGGAATACAATGAGCAGTTCTTC. This gives the protein CASSLQGLAGEYNEQFF.

This clone turned up a few times. The chain employs TRBV28 and TRBJ1-1; D not resolved. V was clipped by 8 bases and J by 5 bases, with 12 bases between them. The germline gives CDR1 MDHEN, CDR2 SYDVKM. The CDR3 has 12 amino acids. CDR3 in amino acids: CASGNLLTEAFF. For the CDR3, the DNA is TGTGCCAGCGGAAATCTTTTGACTGAAGCTTTCTTT.

This chain uses TRBV10-3 with TRBJ1-5; maybe TRBD1 (5 bases). Germline V gene data show CDR1 as ENHRY and CDR2 as SYGVKD. The V gene lost 4 bases and the J gene lost 7 bases, with 11 bases spanning the gap. The CDR3 extends over 13 amino acids. Here the CDR3 DNA reads TGTGCCATCAGTGGCCAGGGTGAGCAGCCCCAGCATTTT. Its protein product is CAISGQGEQPQHF.

This sequence joins TRBV25-1 and TRBJ2-5; maybe TRBD2 (6 bases). Deletions cut 1 base from V and 4 bases from J, with 13 bases between. Germline loops: CDR1 MGHDK, CDR2 SYGVNS. This CDR3 comprises 15 residues. The CDR3 nucleotides are TGTGCCAGCAGTGAATTTCCGGGGACTGGAGAGACCCAGTACTTC. The encoded protein is CASSEFPGTGETQYF.

This chain connects TRBV19 to TRBJ2-5, with a tentative D call TRBD2 (5 bases). CDR3 length: 14 amino acids. Germline loops: CDR1 LNHDA, CDR2 SQIVND (reference sequence). Trimming stripped 5 bases from V and 7 bases from J, with 17 bases between. The CDR3 loop is CASSSRDYLGTQYF. CDR3 bases: TGTGCCAGTAGTTCCCGCGACTACCTAGGGACCCAGTACTTC.

The V gene is TRBV18, the J gene TRBJ2-5; possibly TRBD1 or TRBD2 for D (5 bases each). Trimming left V 8 bases short and J 2 bases short, with 15 bases between. Per germline, CDR1 KGHSH and CDR2 LQKENI. The CDR3 contains 14 residues. This CDR3 is CASSRDGRQETQYF. The CDR3 region has the DNA TGTGCCAGCAGTCGGGACGGCAGACAAGAGACCCAGTACTTC. The whole variable domain, filled in from reference TRBV18 and TRBJ2-5, reads NAGVMQNPRHLVRRRGQEARLRCSPMKGHSHVYWYRQLPEEGLKFMVYLQKENIIDESGMPKERFSAEFPKEGPSILRIQQVVRGDSAAYFCASSRDGRQETQYFGPGTRLLVL.

The table lists this clone with a count of one. The V gene is TRBV6-6, the J gene TRBJ2-5; TRBD2 might be the D (5 bases). Trimming shortened V by 4 bases and J by 6 bases, and 9 bases separated the two germline ends. Germline V gene lookup returns CDR1 MNHNY and CDR2 SVGAGI (reference sequence). This CDR3 region has 12 residues. This CDR3 is CASSSSRQTQYF. CDR3 nucleotide sequence: TGTGCCAGCAGTTCTAGCCGCCAGACCCAGTACTTC.

This rearrangement joins TRBV7-9 to TRBJ1-2; D uncertain. The CDR3 has 11 amino acids. CDR1 and CDR2 from the germline V gene are SEHNR and FQNEAQ (reference sequence). Trimming took off 2 bases at V and 2 bases at J, with 0 bases between the two ends. The CDR3 DNA reads TGTGCCAGCAGCTTAAACTATGGCTACACCTTC. Translated: CASSLNYGYTF.

The chain links TRBV27 to TRBJ2-7, with TRBD2 as a possible D gene (5 bases). The CDR3 consists of 14 residues. Per the germline V gene, CDR1 is MNHEY and CDR2 is SMNVEV (reference sequence). The V gene lost 0 bases and the J gene lost 6 bases, with 12 bases spanning the gap. The CDR3 loop reads CASSLSPGSAEQYF. DNA for the CDR3: TGTGCCAGCAGTTTATCGCCGGGATCAGCCGAGCAGTACTTC.